These 18 T cell receptor beta chains were sequenced from one sample in a study of cytomegalovirus exposure and HLA in healthy donors. Libraries were prepared by immunoSEQ multiplex PCR; TCRdb keeps only in-frame clonotypes and omits some of them. The data show about 98,000 clones, around nine tenths seen once. The sequenced material came from PBMCs. The source is a woman in her twenties or thirties in good health and CMV-seronegative.

The chain links TRBV18 to TRBJ2-1; TRBD1 might be the D (6 bases). This CDR3 contains 15 residues. The V and J ends lost 2 bases and 3 bases respectively, with 11 bases between them. Germline CDR1 and CDR2: KGHSH and LQKENI. The CDR3 sequence: CASSPSRDNYNEQFF. The CDR3 DNA sequence: TGTGCCAGCTCACCAAGCCGGGACAACTACAATGAGCAGTTCTTC.

The chain uses TRBV4-3 and TRBJ2-7, with 8 bases lining up with TRBD2. There are 16 residues in the CDR3. V shed 0 bases, J shed 3 bases, and the junction held 7 bases outside the gene matches. The germline gives CDR1 LGHNA, CDR2 YSLEER. CDR3 residues: CASSQDEASGFYEQYF. CDR3 DNA sequence: TGCGCCAGCAGCCAAGATGAAGCTAGCGGGTTCTACGAGCAGTACTTC.

CDR3 region: CASSLRGLATHEQYF. CDR3 nucleotides: TGTGCCAGCAGTTTACGCGGACTAGCGACCCACGAGCAGTACTTC. This sequence joins TRBV27 and TRBJ2-7; TRBD2 matches 9 bases. Trimming removed 2 bases from V and 5 bases from J; junction bases left unmatched: 7. This CDR3 region has 15 residues. Germline V gene sequence: CDR1 MNHEY, CDR2 SMNVEV (reference sequence).

This rearrangement joins TRBV11-3 to TRBJ2-2; D might be TRBD1 (7 bases). Germline CDR1 is SGHNT and CDR2 is YENEEA. CDR3 length: 15 amino acids. V gave up 8 bases and J gave up 10 bases, with 23 bases separating them. CDR3 sequence reads: CASERGVGGASELFF. DNA of the CDR3: TGTGCCAGCGAAAGGGGGGTAGGGGGCGCATCGGAGCTGTTTTTT. Supplemented by reference TRBV11-3 and TRBJ2-2, the full variable domain reads EAGVVQSPRYKIIEKKQPVAFWCNPISGHNTLYWYLQNLGQGPELLIRYENEEAVDDSQLPKDRFSAERLKGVDSTLKIQPAELGDSAVYLCASERGVGGASELFFGEGSRLTVL.

The chain links TRBV15 to TRBJ1-5; D call uncertain. Trimming pared 5 bases from V and 4 bases from J, leaving 12 bases between. The germline gives CDR1 LNHNV, CDR2 YYDKDF (reference sequence). The CDR3 contains 14 residues. CDR3 in amino acids: CATSPGEVNQPQHF. For the CDR3, the DNA is TGTGCCACCAGCCCCGGGGAGGTAAATCAGCCCCAGCATTTT.

The gene calls are TRBV7-3 and TRBJ2-7; 9 nucleotides line up with TRBD1. V shed 0 bases, J shed 3 bases, and the junction held 3 bases outside the gene matches. The CDR3 spans 15 residues. Germline values: CDR1 SGHTA, CDR2 FQGTGA. The CDR3, as DNA: TGTGCCAGCAGCTTAACTGCGGGACAGGGCTACGAGCAGTACTTC. This sequence encodes CASSLTAGQGYEQYF.

This chain connects TRBV6-1 to TRBJ2-7; D remains unclear. CDR1 MNHNS and CDR2 SASEGT come from the germline V gene. V lost 10 bases to trimming and J lost 1 base, with 5 bases between them. This CDR3 has 10 residues. The CDR3 DNA follows: TGTGCCACCGTATCCTACGAGCAGTACTTC. Its translation: CATVSYEQYF.

The chain uses TRBV7-2 and TRBJ1-3; TRBD1 matches at 8 bases. The CDR3 loop spans 16 amino acids. CDR1 SGHTA and CDR2 FQGNSA come from the germline V gene. Trimming cost V 4 bases and J 3 bases; bases outside gene matches: 8. The CDR3 DNA reads as TGTGCCAGCAGCTCCAACAGGACAGGGTTTGGAAACACCATATATTTT. Protein sequence: CASSSNRTGFGNTIYF.

The chain uses TRBV2 and TRBJ2-5, with D possibly matching TRBD2 (5 bases). The CDR3 totals 14 residues. The ends were cut back, 8 bases at V and 1 base at J, with 14 bases in the middle. Germline V gene sequence: CDR1 SNHLY, CDR2 FYNNEI. This chain's CDR3 is CASLKGSGQETQYF. The CDR3 coding sequence is TGTGCCAGCCTCAAGGGCAGCGGCCAAGAGACCCAGTACTTC.

This chain joins TRBV28 and TRBJ1-4, with a tentative D call TRBD1 (6 bases). The germline V and J ends were trimmed by 3 bases and 5 bases, with 7 bases remaining between them. The CDR3 extends over 13 amino acids. The germline CDR1 and CDR2 sequences are MDHEN and SYDVKM. This CDR3 is CASSFDRNEKLFF. The CDR3 DNA sequence: TGTGCCAGCAGTTTTGACAGGAATGAAAAACTGTTTTTT.

V usage is TRBV4-1 and J usage is TRBJ2-7, with TRBD2 matching 8 bases. The CDR3 sequence is 14 residues long. The trim removed 4 bases at V and 7 bases at J, leaving 9 bases unmatched. The germline V gene encodes CDR1 MGHRA and CDR2 YSYEKL. The CDR3 DNA sequence: TGCGCCAGCAGCCCCCAGCAGCGGGAGAGGGAGCAGTACTTC. This codes for CASSPQQREREQYF.

J is TRBJ2-7 and V is TRBV2, with D possibly TRBD1 on 5 matching bases. CDR3 size: 13 residues. Germline V gene lookup returns CDR1 SNHLY and CDR2 FYNNEI. Trimming removed 6 bases from V and 0 bases from J, with 9 bases in between. CDR3 sequence (DNA): TGTGCCAGCAGAAAGGGGTCCTCCTACGAGCAGTACTTC. It is translated as CASRKGSSYEQYF.

J is TRBJ2-1 and V is TRBV7-6, with D tentatively TRBD1 (5 bases). The CDR3 is 13 residues long. CDR1 SGHVS and CDR2 FNYEAQ come from the germline V gene. Trimming pared 5 bases from V and 7 bases from J, leaving 12 bases between. The CDR3 sequence is CASSRSTANEQFF. CDR3 DNA: TGTGCCAGCAGCCGTTCGACAGCTAATGAGCAGTTCTTC.

This chain connects TRBV5-1 to TRBJ1-1, with a tentative D call TRBD1 (5 bases). V was shortened by 4 bases and J by 3 bases, with 13 bases between the two germline ends. Germline CDR1 SGHRS, CDR2 YFSETQ. The CDR3 has 14 amino acids. The CDR3 region is CASSQRRGDTEAFF. CDR3 nucleotides: TGCGCCAGCAGCCAGAGACGGGGGGACACTGAAGCTTTCTTT.

The V and J genes are TRBV7-9 and TRBJ2-1, with TRBD2 matching over 8 bases. Per the germline V gene, CDR1 is SEHNR and CDR2 is FQNEAQ (reference sequence). CDR3 size: 15 residues. After removal of 2 bases from V and 6 bases from J, the junction contained 6 bases not matched to a gene. The CDR3 DNA reads TGTGCCAGCAGCTTATCCAGCGGGAGCTCCAATGAGCAGTTCTTC. Amino acid sequence: CASSLSSGSSNEQFF.

The rearrangement joins TRBV6-5 to TRBJ2-7; 8 nucleotides align to TRBD1. This CDR3 contains 16 residues. Germline values: CDR1 MNHEY, CDR2 SVGAGI. V was clipped by 4 bases and J by 4 bases; unmatched bases: 12. The CDR3, as DNA: TGTGCCAGCAGTTCCTCAGGGGGCCCAACCGGGTACGAGCAGTACTTC. Protein: CASSSSGGPTGYEQYF.

This clone was detected once. V gene TRBV7-3 combines with J gene TRBJ2-3; 7 positions agree with TRBD2. This CDR3 is built from 14 residues. The germline V gene has CDR1 SGHTA and CDR2 FQGTGA. V trimming: 1 base; J trimming: 4 bases; junction bases outside the gene matches: 2. The DNA for the CDR3 is TGTGCCAGCAGCTTAAGAGCGGGGTCAGATACGCAGTATTTT. This translates into CASSLRAGSDTQYF.

This clone has a handful of counts. The J gene is TRBJ1-1, the V gene TRBV18, with D perhaps matching TRBD1 (5 bases). The CDR3 is made up of 15 amino acids. CDR1 and CDR2 from the germline V gene are KGHSH and LQKENI. The V and J ends lost 3 bases and 3 bases respectively, with 14 bases between them. The CDR3 protein is CASSPGFGGDTEAFF. DNA for the CDR3: TGTGCCAGCTCACCGGGATTCGGGGGGGACACTGAAGCTTTCTTT.